This passage covers 23 T cell receptor beta chains from one sample sequenced in a study of CD8 T cells in Susac syndrome. Reverse transcription of roughly 0.45 to 1 ug RNA was performed with random hexamers. TCRdb analysed the immunoSEQ multiplex PCR reads with MiXCR anew, one entry per CDR3 protein. The sample carries a few hundred thousand distinct CDR3 sequences, approximately 94% recorded once. The specimen was CD4+ T cells from PBMCs. All receptors come from a human donor with Susac syndrome.

V usage is TRBV14 and J usage is TRBJ2-1, with 7 bases fitting TRBD1. J was trimmed by 6 bases and V by 4 bases; bases with no gene match: 15. CDR1 and CDR2 from the germline V gene are SGHDN and FVKESK. The CDR3 is 17 amino acids. In DNA, the CDR3 is TGTGCCAGCAGCCGCGGACTCGGGACAGTTAGGACCAATGAGCAGTTCTTC. Translating gives CASSRGLGTVRTNEQFF.

The gene calls are TRBV29-1 and TRBJ2-5; D is possibly TRBD2 (6 bases). CDR3 length: 11 residues. V lost 7 bases to trimming and J lost 1 base, with 7 bases between them. The germline CDR1 and CDR2 sequences are SQVTM and ANQGSEA. CDR3 protein: CSGGLQETQYF. CDR3 coding DNA: TGCAGCGGGGGACTCCAAGAGACCCAGTACTTC.

The chain carries TRBV29-1 and TRBJ1-2, with 8 bases fitting TRBD1. The CDR3 sequence is 13 residues long. The J segment lost 4 bases and the V segment lost 7 bases, leaving 8 bases of the junction unmatched. Looked up from germline, CDR1 is SQVTM and CDR2 is ANQGSEA. The CDR3 here is CSASRTGSYGYTF. The CDR3 bases are TGCAGCGCAAGCAGGACAGGGAGCTATGGCTACACCTTC.

This chain joins TRBV11-2 and TRBJ2-7; 7 nucleotides match TRBD1. Unmatched junction bases numbered 8, after V lost 6 bases and J lost 3 bases. The CDR3 covers 14 residues. CDR1 SGHAT and CDR2 FQNNGV come from the germline V gene. The CDR3 DNA reads as TGTGCCAGCAGTAGGGGACAGCCCAACTACGAGCAGTACTTC. This codes for CASSRGQPNYEQYF.

The chain couples TRBV7-9 to TRBJ1-5; D gene ambiguous. Germline CDR1 SEHNR, CDR2 FQNEAQ (reference sequence). The germline V and J ends were trimmed by 0 bases and 4 bases, with 7 bases remaining between them. This CDR3 has 14 amino acids. The CDR3 nucleotides are TGTGCCAGCAGCTTAGCGGCAGTTAATCAGCCCCAGCATTTT. Protein sequence: CASSLAAVNQPQHF.

The rearrangement uses TRBV6-2 or TRBV6-3 and TRBJ1-5; TRBD1 might be the D (5 bases). The CDR3 is 16 amino acids. Germline-derived CDR1 and CDR2 are MNHEY and SVGEGT. V lost 6 bases and J lost 2, with 17 bases in between. In DNA, the CDR3 is TGTGCCAGCAGCCGAAATGCCGGGACTGGCAATCAGCCCCAGCATTTT. Encoded protein: CASSRNAGTGNQPQHF.

This clonotype has just one count. The rearrangement links TRBV30 to TRBJ1-2, with 7 bases lining up with TRBD1. CDR1 is GTSNPN and CDR2 is SVGIG in the germline V gene (reference sequence). J lost 8 bases, V lost 3 bases, and 9 bases had no gene match. The CDR3 is made up of 13 amino acids. The CDR3 DNA follows: TGTGCCTGGAGCGGGAGGGGGCAGAAAGGCTACACCTTC. Encoded protein: CAWSGRGQKGYTF.

This chain connects TRBV11-3 to TRBJ2-2; 10 bases are shared with TRBD1. Germline V CDR1 and CDR2: SGHNT, YENEEA. CDR3 length: 15 residues. V lost 3 bases and J lost 7; bases outside the gene matches: 5. CDR3 amino acids: CASSLGQGSGGELFF. CDR3 sequence (DNA): TGTGCCAGCAGCTTGGGACAGGGGAGCGGCGGGGAGCTGTTTTTT.

The chain combines TRBV24-1 with TRBJ2-1, with D possibly called TRBD1 or TRBD2 (5 bases each). This CDR3 spans 11 amino acids. Germline assignment: CDR1 KGHDR and CDR2 SFDVKD. The V end was cut by 7 bases, the J end by 6 bases, with 6 bases between. CDR3 nucleotide sequence: TGTGCCACCAGGAGGGGCAATGAGCAGTTCTTC. Translated: CATRRGNEQFF.

V is TRBV30 and J is TRBJ1-2; 9 nucleotides line up with TRBD1. The CDR3 covers 15 residues. Per the germline V gene, CDR1 is GTSNPN and CDR2 is SVGIG (reference sequence). V gave up 5 bases and J gave up 8 bases; unmatched junction bases: 15. In DNA form, the CDR3 reads TGTGCCTGGGGGTATGGGACAGGGAGAGCTCGGGGCTACACCTTC. This translates into CAWGYGTGRARGYTF.

This clonotype was detected a few times. The rearrangement joins TRBV3-1 to TRBJ2-7; D not certain. Germline CDR1 LGHDT, CDR2 YNNKEL (reference sequence). This CDR3 contains 11 residues. V shed 3 bases and J shed 7 bases, with 7 bases lying between them. In DNA, the CDR3 is TGTGCCAGCAGCCAGATCTGGGAGCAGTACTTC. Residues: CASSQIWEQYF.

This clonotype has a handful of counts. V usage is TRBV3-1 and J usage is TRBJ1-2; D is undetermined. Looked up from germline, CDR1 is LGHDT and CDR2 is YNNKEL (reference sequence). Trimming removed 1 base from V and 8 bases from J, with 8 bases in between. The CDR3 length is 12 residues. CDR3 in amino acids: CASSQGLGGYTF. In nucleotides, the CDR3 is TGTGCCAGCAGCCAAGGCCTCGGAGGCTACACCTTC.

This chain uses TRBV3-1 with TRBJ1-6; possible D gene TRBD1, 5 bases. V was trimmed by 6 bases and J by 5 bases, leaving 14 bases between them. The CDR3 totals 15 residues. Germline V gene sequence: CDR1 LGHDT, CDR2 YNNKEL (reference sequence). In nucleotides, the CDR3 is TGTGCCAGCAGTCTTCGGGGGGGAAATAATTCACCCCTCCACTTT. The encoded protein is CASSLRGGNNSPLHF.

This sequence joins TRBV20-1 and TRBJ1-1; D is possibly TRBD1 (6 bases). Germline CDR1 reads DFQATT; CDR2 reads SNEGSKA (reference sequence). V lost 2 bases to trimming and J lost 6 bases, with 16 bases between them. The CDR3 length is 14 residues. The CDR3 sequence: CSARLRGAGAEAFF. The CDR3 DNA reads as TGCAGTGCTAGATTACGGGGGGCGGGCGCTGAAGCTTTCTTT.

This rearrangement joins TRBV20-1 to TRBJ2-7; 7 bases map to TRBD2. Germline V gene sequence: CDR1 DFQATT, CDR2 SNEGSKA (reference sequence). CDR3 length: 14 amino acids. Unmatched junction bases numbered 15, after V lost 6 bases and J lost 7 bases. DNA for the CDR3: TGCAGTGCAACTACGGGGGGATCCCTACGGGAGCAGTACTTC. This codes for CSATTGGSLREQYF.

This clonotype turned up a few times. The chain employs TRBV11-2 and TRBJ1-5; maybe TRBD1 (5 bases). This CDR3 is built from 13 residues. Germline V lookup: CDR1 SGHAT, CDR2 FQNNGV. Trimming removed 3 bases at V and 9 bases at J, with 12 bases between. This chain's CDR3 is CASSFPGSSPQHF. CDR3 DNA: TGTGCCAGCAGCTTCCCAGGGAGCTCGCCCCAGCATTTT.

In this sample, this clonotype turned up a few times. The rearrangement uses TRBV20-1 and TRBJ1-1; no definite D call. Trimming removed 2 bases from V and 0 bases from J, with 4 bases in between. This CDR3 is built from 12 residues. Germline CDR1 reads DFQATT; CDR2 reads SNEGSKA (reference sequence). CDR3 in amino acids: CSARRVNTEAFF. The CDR3 DNA reads as TGCAGTGCTAGAAGGGTGAACACTGAAGCTTTCTTT.

This clonotype was counted a few times. V usage is TRBV4-1 and J usage is TRBJ1-1; D not certain. Deletions cut 1 base from V and 1 base from J, with 13 bases between. CDR1 MGHRA and CDR2 YSYEKL come from the germline V gene. The CDR3 spans 16 residues. The CDR3: CASSQGFARKNTEAFF. For the CDR3, the DNA is TGCGCCAGCAGCCAAGGTTTCGCCAGGAAGAACACTGAAGCTTTCTTT.

This clonotype was observed a single time. The V and J genes are TRBV28 and TRBJ2-3; TRBD1 matches 8 bases. In germline, CDR1 is MDHEN, CDR2 SYDVKM. There are 14 residues in the CDR3. With 7 bases clipped from V and 4 bases from J, the junction kept 7 bases outside the gene matches. The DNA for the CDR3 is TGTGCCAGCACAGGGGACAGGATATCAGATACGCAGTATTTT. Translated, it gives CASTGDRISDTQYF.

The genes are TRBV11-2 and TRBJ2-7; D unresolved. V shed 5 bases and J shed 0 bases, with 11 bases lying between them. The CDR3 extends over 14 amino acids. Per the germline V gene, CDR1 is SGHAT and CDR2 is FQNNGV. The DNA for the CDR3 is TGTGCCAGCAGCAAGCCGTCCATCTCCTACGAGCAGTACTTC. Translation: CASSKPSISYEQYF.

The rearrangement joins TRBV27 to TRBJ1-1; D is ambiguous. The V gene lost 3 bases and the J gene lost 1 base, with 12 bases spanning the gap. Germline lookup yields CDR1 MNHEY and CDR2 SMNVEV (reference sequence). CDR3 size: 15 residues. CDR3 in DNA: TGTGCCAGCAGTTTTTCCCGGGAGCCGAACACTGAAGCTTTCTTT. Amino acids: CASSFSREPNTEAFF.

This clonotype has just one count. J is TRBJ1-5 and V is TRBV30; TRBD1 matches 8 bases. The V and J ends lost 4 bases and 5 bases, in that order; junction bases with no gene match: 4. The CDR3 has 13 amino acids. The germline V gene has CDR1 GTSNPN and CDR2 SVGIG (reference sequence). The CDR3 is CAWTTGVYQPQHF. In nucleotides, the CDR3 is TGTGCCTGGACGACAGGGGTTTATCAGCCCCAGCATTTT.

In DNA form, the CDR3 reads TGTGCCATTCCGGGGCAGGGGGACACTGAAGCTTTCTTT. Translated: CAIPGQGDTEAFF. V and J are TRBV28 and TRBJ1-1; 7 bases agree with TRBD1. Germline lookup yields CDR1 MDHEN and CDR2 SYDVKM. The V gene end was trimmed by 10 bases and the J gene end by 3 bases; junction bases not matched to a gene: 8. This CDR3 spans 13 amino acids.